This T cell receptor beta chain originates from a study of blood T cell repertoires in COVID-19. The wider study: Sample material is recorded as cDNA or gDNA derived from T cells, B-cell-depleted T cells, or PBMCs.

Per the original data handling: Reference gene primers were amplified, and this amplification served to estimate nucleated cell counts. The protocol was immunoSEQ multiplex PCR, while the TCRdb copy is restricted to in-frame clones and leaves out a portion. The V and J calls and clone size are taken from that table; D and trimming were inferred from the DNA. The sample shows 200,000 or so clones, around 80% of them seen only once. Germline V gives CDR1 LGHDT, CDR2 YNNKEL (reference sequence). CDR3 size: 16 residues. Losses at the gene ends were 1 base for V and 5 bases for J; bases not matched to a gene: 9.

Source material: PBMCs or T cells enriched from blood (not recorded which). This TCR was sampled from a woman aged 35 to 49 with acute COVID-19. This chain uses TRBV3-1 (or the pseudogene TRBV3-2) with TRBJ2-5; 8 bases are shared with TRBD2. The CDR3 nucleotides are TGTGCCAGCAGCCAAGCCGCCGGGGGGGGCCGGGAGACCCAGTACTTC. It codes for CASSQAAGGGRETQYF.